A selection of T cell receptor beta chains follows, all from one sample in a study of T cells in Graves' hyperthyroidism and ophthalmopathy. Each CDR3 protein is one row after TCRdb ran MiXCR on the multiplex PCR reads. The sample carries 700,000 to 850,000 distinct CDR3 sequences, about a third recorded once. Sequencing used blood. The receptors were gathered from a woman between 35 and 50 years old with Graves' hyperthyroidism. Each CDR3 is given with its conserved first and last residue. Clone size is not always given. Where it is, it says once, few, many or a class for expanded clones.

clone size,J gene,V gene,CDR3 protein
few,TRBJ2-2,TRBV11-2,CASSRWGTGELFF
many,TRBJ1-5,TRBV7-8,CASSLVGGAGNQPQHF
.,TRBJ1-3,TRBV7-9,CTSSPLGGNTIYF
many,TRBJ1-1,TRBV10-2,CASCLQGGNTEAFF
.,TRBJ2-3,TRBV7-2,CASSLSGLGLASDTQYF
few,TRBJ1-4,TRBV5-4,CASSQITDGDEKLFF
few,TRBJ1-2,TRBV19,CATVNSGTNYGYTF
.,TRBJ1-4,TRBV11-2,CASSQPTGANEKLFF
many,TRBJ1-2,TRBV2,CASSVSSSGYTF
.,TRBJ1-5,TRBV6-5,CASSHRTGGFNQPQHF
.,TRBJ1-1,TRBV5-1,CASSGGQGARSSEAFF
once,TRBJ1-2,TRBV29-1,CSVKGSYGYTF
.,TRBJ1-4,TRBV4-1,CASSRELDRGEKLFF
.,TRBJ1-1,TRBV5-1,CASSLEGGNFAEAFF
few,TRBJ2-7,TRBV4-3,CASSQVLSGAYEQYF
many,TRBJ1-2,TRBV19,CASSNTGEDYGYTF
.,TRBJ2-2,TRBV7-4,CASSHATSAGYTGELFF
.,TRBJ2-3,TRBV7-9,CASSSSGRAADTQYF
.,TRBJ2-7,TRBV11-2,CASSTGPKAYEQYF
.,TRBJ2-5,TRBV18,CASSAQGDGTQYF
many,TRBJ2-7,TRBV11-2,CASSSNRGPYEQYF
many,TRBJ1-5,TRBV11-2,CASSLTGTSGQPQHF
.,TRBJ1-3,TRBV12-3/TRBV12-4,CASSLYNRAAGNTIYF
many,TRBJ2-5,TRBV7-6,CASSLGQASHQETQYF
.,TRBJ2-7,TRBV24-1,CASSYGQVISYEQYF
.,TRBJ1-2,TRBV10-3,CAVRRQGSNYGYTF
once,TRBJ1-4,TRBV5-4,CAGSLGGDEKLFF
few,TRBJ2-5,TRBV7-9,CASSPQPSDSRQETQYF
.,TRBJ1-1,TRBV19,CASSPRPTGQTEAFF
.,TRBJ1-6,TRBV6-5,CASRRQNSPLHF
.,TRBJ1-2,TRBV29-1,CSVVTGPDYGYTF
.,TRBJ1-2,TRBV28,CASTTGGWYGYTF
few,TRBJ2-5,TRBV7-9,CASSPSGLGDIQETQYF
.,TRBJ2-2,TRBV13,CASSLVGQATGELFF
many,TRBJ1-2,TRBV25-1,CASSEFGGSSGSGYGYTF
.,TRBJ1-2,TRBV20-1,CSARDIRGQNYGYTF
.,TRBJ2-7,TRBV7-2,CTSSLTAGSEWAQYF
few,TRBJ1-2,TRBV6-1,CASSEDGRGHGYTF
.,TRBJ2-1,TRBV7-9,CASSTNPSGRLFF
many,TRBJ1-1,TRBV11-3,CASSLGTYLYTEAFF
few,TRBJ1-3,TRBV10-1,CASSENGNTIYF
few,TRBJ2-7,TRBV6-2/TRBV6-3,CASKGTGDHEQYF
.,TRBJ2-3,TRBV19,CASMVPGTDTQYF
many,TRBJ2-2,TRBV10-3,CASGGGHNTGELFF
many,TRBJ2-5,TRBV9,CASSPGTNEETQYF
many,TRBJ1-5,TRBV10-3,CATTDRAGQPQHF
many,TRBJ1-4,TRBV7-9,CASSLDRDRLFF
few,TRBJ1-3,TRBV10-3,CASRALTVLSGNTIYF
few,TRBJ1-2,TRBV7-2,CASSYRGQGNTYTF